This T cell receptor (beta chain) came from a study of blood T cell repertoires in COVID-19. V dropped 2 bases and J dropped 9 bases, with 20 bases sitting between them. CDR1 and CDR2 (germline): SGHTA, FQGTGA. The CDR3 spans 16 residues. Repertoires were generated with immunoSEQ multiplex PCR, while TCRdb's copy carries only in-frame clones and drops some. The sample includes around 450,000 clones, around nine tenths seen only once; the top ten take 4.3%. Source material: peripheral blood. The chain employs TRBV7-3 and TRBJ2-1; a possible D gene is TRBD2 (6 bases). The TCR originated in a woman under 40 with acute or convalescent COVID-19. Written as DNA, the CDR3 is TGTGCCAGCAGCTTAGGTCGTGCGGGGCGCCTGGCTGAGCAGTTCTTC. The encoded protein is CASSLGRAGRLAEQFF.